What follows are 22 T cell receptor beta chains derived from one specimen sequenced in a study of a mutant IDH1 vaccine in newly diagnosed glioma. The time point here: week 47, end of study. With topical imiquimod, each dose of the vaccine consisted of 300 ug of mutant IDH1 20-mer peptide. For these TCRs, the target antigens are not known. Repertoires were generated with immunoSEQ multiplex PCR, while TCRdb's copy carries only in-frame clones and drops some. The repertoire holds around 65,000 clones, with roughly four fifths as singletons. The sequencing here drew on PBMCs, taken from a glioma patient whose treatment included an IDH1 peptide vaccine. The receptors derive from a man aged 30-40 years with glioma.

The CDR3 reads CASSLGTGRVTETQYF. The CDR3 nucleotides are TGTGCCAGCAGCTTGGGTACGGGGCGCGTTACGGAGACCCAGTACTTC. The chain uses TRBV5-6 and TRBJ2-5; D tentatively fits TRBD1 or TRBD2 (5 bases each). The CDR3 runs 16 residues. With 0 bases removed from V and 5 bases from J, the gap between germline ends came to 17 bases. Germline loops: CDR1 SGHDT, CDR2 YYEEEE.

The CDR3: CSVGTGGRDSYNEQFF. CDR3 DNA: TGCAGCGTTGGTACAGGGGGAAGGGACTCCTACAATGAGCAGTTCTTC. This chain connects TRBV29-1 to TRBJ2-1; 8 bases are shared with TRBD1. V shed 4 bases, J shed 0 bases, and the junction held 8 bases outside the gene matches. CDR3 length equals 16 residues. Germline V gene sequence: CDR1 SQVTM, CDR2 ANQGSEA.

The chain joins TRBV5-1 to TRBJ1-5, with 9 nucleotides matching TRBD1. Germline CDR1 SGHRS, CDR2 YFSETQ. The junction had 3 bases not matched to a gene; V was cut back by 1 base and J by 4 bases. The CDR3 has 15 amino acids. The CDR3 is CASSLLGQGNQPQHF. CDR3 DNA: TGCGCCAGCAGCTTGTTGGGACAGGGTAATCAGCCCCAGCATTTT.

This chain uses TRBV7-8 with TRBJ2-2; 10 bases map to TRBD1. Germline lookup yields CDR1 SGHVS and CDR2 FQNEAQ. J gave up 5 bases and V 5 bases, and 5 bases lay outside the gene matches. This CDR3 spans 15 amino acids. The CDR3 coding sequence is TGTGCCAGCAGCCCAGGACAGGGGGTTACCGGGGAGCTGTTTTTT. Protein sequence: CASSPGQGVTGELFF.

In nucleotides, the CDR3 is TGTGCCAGCTCACCACCGGGACGGAGATTCTATGGCTACACCTTC. Protein: CASSPPGRRFYGYTF. The chain links TRBV18 to TRBJ1-2; TRBD1 might be the D (5 bases). The germline CDR1 and CDR2 sequences are KGHSH and LQKENI. The CDR3 has 15 residues. Trimming removed 0 bases at V and 4 bases at J, with 12 bases between.

V is TRBV5-5 and J is TRBJ1-5, with TRBD1 matching 8 bases. Germline CDR1 SGHKS, CDR2 YYEKEE (reference sequence). CDR3 length equals 17 residues. Germline trimming cut 3 bases from V and 2 bases from J; bases unmatched to any gene: 10. The CDR3 protein is CASSSRTGQGGNQPQHF. The CDR3 DNA reads as TGTGCCAGCAGCTCGCGGACAGGGCAGGGGGGCAATCAGCCCCAGCATTTT.

This chain joins TRBV28 and TRBJ2-3; 15 bases align to TRBD2. The CDR3 spans 17 residues. The germline gives CDR1 MDHEN, CDR2 SYDVKM. V dropped 5 bases and J dropped 4; count of bases not matched to a gene: 7. The CDR3: CASSPQRTSGGADTQYF. DNA for the CDR3: TGTGCCAGCAGTCCCCAACGGACTAGCGGGGGGGCAGATACGCAGTATTTT.

The chain couples TRBV9 to TRBJ1-6; D is possibly TRBD1 (6 bases). Germline CDR1 reads SGDLS; CDR2 reads YYNGEE. Trimming stripped 3 bases from V and 9 bases from J, with 16 bases between. The length of the CDR3 is 15 residues. For the CDR3, the DNA is TGTGCCAGCAGCGGACCCACAGGGTGGGGTTCACCCCTCCACTTT. Translation gives CASSGPTGWGSPLHF. Variable domain in full (rest from reference TRBV9 and TRBJ1-6): DSGVTQTPKHLITATGQRVTLRCSPRSGDLSVYWYQQSLDQGLQFLIQYYNGEERAKGNILERFSAQQFPDLHSELNLSSLELGDSALYFCASSGPTGWGSPLHFGNGTRLTVT.

The chain has TRBV4-1 and TRBJ2-5; 9 bases are shared with TRBD2. The V segment lost 2 bases and the J segment 3 bases; nucleotides outside the gene matches: 7. Germline V gene lookup returns CDR1 MGHRA and CDR2 YSYEKL. The CDR3 is 16 amino acids. This CDR3 is CASSQSPTSGKETQYF. The DNA of the CDR3 is TGCGCCAGCAGCCAATCCCCGACTAGCGGCAAAGAGACCCAGTACTTC.

The CDR3 sequence: CASSMWGSRQPQHF. Written as DNA, the CDR3 is TGTGCCAGTAGTATGTGGGGCAGTAGGCAGCCCCAGCATTTT. This chain joins TRBV19 and TRBJ1-5, with D perhaps TRBD1 (5 bases). CDR1 is LNHDA, CDR2 SQIVND, per germline (reference sequence). The CDR3 is made up of 14 amino acids. Trimming took 3 bases from V and 7 from J, leaving 13 bases between them.

The rearrangement links TRBV28 to TRBJ1-5; the D gene is possibly TRBD1 (5 bases). CDR1 MDHEN and CDR2 SYDVKM come from the germline V gene. The CDR3 contains 15 residues. The ends were cut back, 5 bases at V and 0 bases at J, with 11 bases in the middle. The CDR3, as DNA: TGTGCCAGCAGTAAATCAGGGACTAGCAATCAGCCCCAGCATTTT. Its translation is CASSKSGTSNQPQHF.

The rearrangement joins TRBV15 to TRBJ1-1, with D possibly matching TRBD1 (5 bases). Germline loops: CDR1 LNHNV, CDR2 YYDKDF (reference sequence). With 7 bases removed from V and 4 bases from J, the gap between germline ends came to 10 bases. The CDR3 runs 12 residues. This CDR3 is CATNSGFTEAFF. As DNA, the CDR3 is TGTGCCACCAATTCAGGGTTCACTGAAGCTTTCTTT.

The chain is built from TRBV28 and TRBJ1-6, with TRBD1 matching 7 bases. In germline, CDR1 is MDHEN, CDR2 SYDVKM. The CDR3 sequence is 12 residues long. V trimming: 6 bases; J trimming: 9 bases; junction bases outside the gene matches: 2. CDR3: CASRAGGSPLHF. The CDR3 DNA reads TGTGCCAGCAGGGCAGGGGGTTCACCCCTCCACTTT.

The chain joins TRBV28 to TRBJ2-7; maybe TRBD2 (6 bases). Germline CDR1 reads MDHEN; CDR2 reads SYDVKM. V lost 5 bases to trimming and J lost 4 bases, with 21 bases between them. The CDR3 is 16 amino acids. CDR3 sequence: CASSTGGGGAVYEQYF. In DNA, the CDR3 is TGTGCCAGCAGTACCGGGGGAGGAGGGGCTGTTTACGAGCAGTACTTC.

The V and J genes are TRBV6-5 and TRBJ2-7; D may be TRBD1 (5 bases). The CDR3 is made up of 12 amino acids. V gave up 5 bases and J gave up 5 bases, with 10 bases separating them. CDR1 and CDR2 (germline): MNHEY, SVGAGI. CDR3: CASSRTRDEQYF. For the CDR3, the DNA is TGTGCCAGCAGTAGGACCAGGGACGAGCAGTACTTC.

For the CDR3, the DNA is TGTGCTAGTGGTTTGGGGTTTGGACAGGGCGATAATGAAAAACTGTTTTTT. Its translation is CASGLGFGQGDNEKLFF. This rearrangement joins TRBV12-5 to TRBJ1-4, with 8 bases lining up with TRBD1. The CDR3 sequence is 17 residues long. The V and J ends lost 1 base and 4 bases, in that order; junction bases with no gene match: 8. Germline CDR1 LGHNT, CDR2 FRNRAP.

This sequence joins TRBV2 and TRBJ2-5; 7 bases align to TRBD1. The CDR3 totals 15 residues. Germline V gene lookup returns CDR1 SNHLY and CDR2 FYNNEI. After removal of 8 bases from V and 5 bases from J, the junction contained 14 bases not matched to a gene. CDR3 nucleotides: TGTGCCAGCCAATCTCAAGGGGGCGCTTGGGAGACCCAGTACTTC. Translated: CASQSQGGAWETQYF.

This clone turned up a few times. The chain uses TRBV18 and TRBJ1-5; TRBD1 agrees at 7 bases. The CDR3 loop spans 17 amino acids. Germline V gene sequence: CDR1 KGHSH, CDR2 LQKENI. V was pared by 0 bases and J by 9 bases, with 14 bases of the junction left unmatched. The CDR3 reads CASSPPNAGGVKGPQHF. The CDR3 coding sequence is TGTGCCAGCTCACCACCTAACGCAGGGGGGGTTAAGGGGCCCCAGCATTTT.

The V call is TRBV2, the J call TRBJ2-5; weak D call: TRBD1 (6 bases). Germline V gives CDR1 SNHLY, CDR2 FYNNEI. The CDR3 covers 14 residues. V was pared by 7 bases and J by 0 bases, with 12 bases between. The DNA of the CDR3 is TGTGCCAGCATATTCGGACAGCACCAAGAGACCCAGTACTTC. Its protein is CASIFGQHQETQYF.

J is TRBJ2-2 and V is TRBV7-9; no clear D. The CDR3 has 17 residues. Germline V gene lookup returns CDR1 SEHNR and CDR2 FQNEAQ (reference sequence). Trimming shortened V by 0 bases and J by 0 bases, and 11 bases separated the two germline ends. CDR3 residues: CASSLAAGSTNTGELFF. CDR3 bases: TGTGCCAGCAGCTTAGCAGCCGGGTCGACGAACACCGGGGAGCTGTTTTTT. Supplemented by reference TRBV7-9 and TRBJ2-2, the full variable domain reads DTGVSQNPRHKITKRGQNVTFRCDPISEHNRLYWYRQTLGQGPEFLTYFQNEAQLEKSRLLSDRFSAERPKGSFSTLEIQRTEQGDSAMYLCASSLAAGSTNTGELFFGEGSRLTVL.

V is TRBV5-4 and J is TRBJ2-7; maybe TRBD1 (5 bases). V shed 2 bases and J shed 5 bases, with 14 bases lying between them. The germline gives CDR1 SGHNT, CDR2 YYREEE (reference sequence). The length of the CDR3 is 14 residues. The CDR3 DNA reads TGTGCCAGCAGCTTAACAGGTGAAGGGGACGAGCAGTACTTC. Amino acids: CASSLTGEGDEQYF. Combining the CDR3 with reference TRBV5-4 and TRBJ2-7 gives the whole variable domain ETGVTQSPTHLIKTRGQQVTLRCSSQSGHNTVSWYQQALGQGPQFIFQYYREEENGRGNFPPRFSGLQFPNYSSELNVNALELDDSALYLCASSLTGEGDEQYFGPGTRLTVT.

V usage is TRBV30 and J usage is TRBJ2-7; D call uncertain. CDR1 and CDR2 (germline): GTSNPN, SVGIG (reference sequence). The CDR3 runs 12 residues. Trimming stripped 0 bases from V and 9 bases from J, with 12 bases between. The CDR3 DNA is TGTGCCTGGAGTGTGGACGTACGAGGGCAGTACTTC. It is translated as CAWSVDVRGQYF.